The 25 T cell receptor beta chains below were found in one sample sequenced in a study of cytomegalovirus exposure and HLA in healthy donors. 60 Vbeta and 13 Jbeta primers were used in PCR. Assay used: immunoSEQ multiplex PCR; TCRdb lists only in-frame clones, some missing. The data show some 55,000 clones, and the top ten clones hold roughly 12%. Sequencing used PBMCs. The receptors come from a man aged 18 to 30 in good health and CMV-seropositive.

The CDR3 nucleotides are TGCAGCGTTGAGGGGGGGTCGGGGGGCTACACCTTC. Protein product: CSVEGGSGGYTF. The gene calls are TRBV29-1 and TRBJ1-2; D may be TRBD1 (5 bases). Germline values: CDR1 SQVTM, CDR2 ANQGSEA. Trimming pared 3 bases from V and 8 bases from J, leaving 13 bases between. The CDR3 sequence is 12 residues long. The variable domain in full, with the rest retrieved from reference TRBV29-1 and TRBJ1-2, is SAVISQKPSRDICQRGTSLTIQCQVDSQVTMMFWYRQQPGQSLTLIATANQGSEATYESGFVIDKFPISRPNLTFSTLTVSNMSPEDSSIYLCSVEGGSGGYTFGSGTRLTVV.

The J gene is TRBJ1-1, the V gene TRBV9; D may be TRBD1 (5 bases). Germline V lookup: CDR1 SGDLS, CDR2 YYNGEE. CDR3 size: 14 residues. V lost 0 bases to trimming and J lost 5 bases, with 11 bases between them. The CDR3 protein is CASSVGGGGTEAFF. In DNA form, the CDR3 reads TGTGCCAGCAGCGTAGGTGGGGGGGGTACTGAAGCTTTCTTT.

The V gene is TRBV20-1, the J gene TRBJ2-7; D is undetermined. This CDR3 contains 11 residues. The germline gives CDR1 DFQATT, CDR2 SNEGSKA (reference sequence). Trimming removed 6 bases at V and 3 bases at J, with 9 bases between. The CDR3 coding sequence is TGCAGTGCCCCACGTAGCTACGAGCAGTACTTC. It codes for CSAPRSYEQYF.

The chain is built from TRBV6-1 and TRBJ2-2, with D possibly being TRBD2 (5 bases). Germline-derived CDR1 and CDR2 are MNHNS and SASEGT. With 2 bases removed from V and 7 bases from J, the gap between germline ends came to 11 bases. This CDR3 is 14 amino acids long. The CDR3 loop reads CASSELAEHGELFF. The DNA for the CDR3 is TGTGCCAGCAGTGAACTAGCCGAACACGGGGAGCTGTTTTTT.

The V call is TRBV6-4, the J call TRBJ2-1, with 7 bases identical to TRBD1. V was clipped by 3 bases and J by 8 bases; unmatched bases: 10. Germline CDR1 MRHNA, CDR2 SNTAGT. The CDR3 sequence is 15 residues long. CDR3 in DNA: TGTGCCAGCAGTGAAGTAGGGGGCGCGATCCATGAGCAGTTCTTC. It is translated as CASSEVGGAIHEQFF.

The chain employs TRBV7-3 and TRBJ2-6; 7 bases align to TRBD2. Unmatched junction bases numbered 6, after V lost 5 bases and J lost 2 bases. Germline CDR1 and CDR2: SGHTA and FQGTGA. CDR3 size: 16 residues. This CDR3 reads CASSPPGRAGANVLTF. CDR3 coding DNA: TGTGCCAGCAGCCCCCCGGGGAGGGCTGGGGCCAACGTCCTGACTTTC. Supplemented by reference TRBV7-3 and TRBJ2-6, the full variable domain reads GAGVSQTPSNKVTEKGKYVELRCDPISGHTALYWYRQSLGQGPEFLIYFQGTGAADDSGLPNDRFFAVRPEGSVSTLKIQRTERGDSAVYLCASSPPGRAGANVLTFGAGSRLTVL.

J is TRBJ2-5 and V is TRBV5-5, with D perhaps matching TRBD1 (5 bases). V lost 0 bases, J lost 1 base, and 13 bases lay in between. The CDR3 has 16 residues. Germline V gives CDR1 SGHKS, CDR2 YYEKEE (reference sequence). CDR3 loop: CASSLVTGVGQETQYF. The CDR3, as DNA: TGTGCCAGCAGCTTGGTCACAGGTGTCGGCCAAGAGACCCAGTACTTC.

The J gene is TRBJ2-1, the V gene TRBV4-1; 10 bases are shared with TRBD2. Germline CDR1 and CDR2: MGHRA and YSYEKL. This CDR3 contains 17 residues. Losses at the gene ends were 4 bases for V and 0 bases for J; bases not matched to a gene: 6. CDR3 nucleotide sequence: TGCGCCAGCAGCCGGCAAGGACTAGCGGTCTCCTACAATGAGCAGTTCTTC. It codes for CASSRQGLAVSYNEQFF.

As regards this clone: The same CDR3 arises from other DNA sequences in this sample as well. The genes are TRBV28 and TRBJ2-7, with D maybe TRBD1 (6 bases). The CDR3 consists of 12 residues. Trimming left V 2 bases short and J 7 bases short, with 9 bases between. From germline, CDR1 is MDHEN and CDR2 SYDVKM. The CDR3 coding sequence is TGTGCCAGCAGTTTAACAGGGTATGAGCAGTACTTC. This codes for CASSLTGYEQYF.

As concerns this clone: A junction end diverges from the germline sequence, so it may reflect a read error. The chain recombines TRBV5-4 with TRBJ2-2; TRBD1 aligns across 9 bases. The CDR3 length is 17 residues. Per germline, CDR1 SGHNT and CDR2 YYREEE (reference sequence). CDR3 sequence: CASSLGPTGGRGGELFF. The CDR3 DNA follows: TGTGCCAGCAGTTTGGGGCCTACAGGGGGCAGGGGCGGGGAGCTGTTTTTT.

The gene calls are TRBV6-1 and TRBJ1-3; perhaps TRBD1 as D (6 bases). Germline CDR1 reads MNHNS; CDR2 reads SASEGT. CDR3 length: 16 amino acids. Trimming removed 1 base at V and 4 bases at J, with 14 bases between. Here the CDR3 reads CASSEGRGAGGNTIYF. In nucleotides, the CDR3 is TGTGCCAGCAGTGAAGGTCGGGGGGCAGGAGGAAACACCATATATTTT.

The V and J genes are TRBV19 and TRBJ2-5; D might be TRBD2 (6 bases). Germline values: CDR1 LNHDA, CDR2 SQIVND (reference sequence). The germline V and J ends were trimmed by 4 bases and 4 bases, with 10 bases remaining between them. This CDR3 is 13 amino acids long. The CDR3 DNA reads TGTGCCAGTAGTACGGAGGGGAGAGAGACCCAGTACTTC. As protein: CASSTEGRETQYF.

This sequence joins TRBV29-1 and TRBJ2-2, with TRBD2 as a possible D gene (5 bases). There are 14 residues in the CDR3. The germline V gene has CDR1 SQVTM and CDR2 ANQGSEA. Trimming cost V 7 bases and J 1 base, with 13 bases left between them. CDR3 DNA: TGCAGCGCATCTAAGGGAGTGAACACCGGGGAGCTGTTTTTT. It specifies CSASKGVNTGELFF.

This chain uses TRBV7-2 with TRBJ2-3, with 16 bases fitting TRBD2. The CDR3 length is 16 residues. Trimming cost V 10 bases and J 6 bases; bases outside gene matches: 10. CDR1 and CDR2 (germline): SGHTA, FQGNSA. The CDR3 region is CATTLGLAGGWDTQYF. Written as DNA, the CDR3 is TGTGCCACAACTCTGGGACTAGCGGGAGGGTGGGATACGCAGTATTTT. Full variable domain (rest looked up from reference TRBV7-2 and TRBJ2-3): GAGVSQSPSNKVTEKGKDVELRCDPISGHTALYWYRQSLGQGLEFLIYFQGNSAPDKSGLPSDRFSAERTGGSVSTLTIQRTQQEDSAVYLCATTLGLAGGWDTQYFGPGTRLTVL.

The chain is built from TRBV2 and TRBJ2-7; 10 nucleotides align to TRBD2. CDR1 and CDR2 from the germline V gene are SNHLY and FYNNEI. The CDR3 totals 13 residues. V was pared by 8 bases and J by 9 bases, with 10 bases of the junction left unmatched. CDR3 residues: CASGRELAGRQYF. The CDR3 DNA reads TGTGCCAGCGGACGTGAACTAGCGGGACGGCAGTACTTC.

V gene TRBV6-1 combines with J gene TRBJ2-1; 11 bases are shared with TRBD2. After removal of 8 bases from V and 4 bases from J, the junction contained 7 bases not matched to a gene. The CDR3 is made up of 15 amino acids. Germline V gene lookup returns CDR1 MNHNS and CDR2 SASEGT. CDR3 region: CASLSGTSGYNEQFF. CDR3 DNA: TGTGCCAGCCTTAGCGGGACTAGCGGATACAATGAGCAGTTCTTC.

The CDR3 reads CSVGGRAVDTQYF. Written as DNA, the CDR3 is TGCAGCGTTGGCGGGAGGGCCGTAGATACGCAGTATTTT. The gene calls are TRBV29-1 and TRBJ2-3; TRBD2 aligns across 9 bases. From germline, CDR1 is SQVTM and CDR2 ANQGSEA. This CDR3 region has 13 residues. The junction had 4 bases not matched to a gene; V was cut back by 4 bases and J by 5 bases.

The CDR3 protein is CAWRTSGRGETQYF. The CDR3 DNA follows: TGTGCCTGGAGAACTAGCGGGAGAGGTGAGACCCAGTACTTC. The chain links TRBV30 to TRBJ2-5; 11 bases align to TRBD2. Germline V gene sequence: CDR1 GTSNPN, CDR2 SVGIG (reference sequence). V lost 3 bases, J lost 5 bases, and 5 bases stayed unmatched. The CDR3 contains 14 residues.

The J gene is TRBJ1-5, the V gene TRBV11-3; D perhaps matches TRBD1 (6 bases). V lost 7 bases, J lost 0 bases, and 19 bases lay in between. CDR1 and CDR2 from the germline V gene are SGHNT and YENEEA. This CDR3 spans 17 amino acids. For the CDR3, the DNA is TGTGCCAGCACCACCCGGGGTACAGGGAATAGCAATCAGCCCCAGCATTTT. Its translation is CASTTRGTGNSNQPQHF.

The gene calls are TRBV27 and TRBJ2-1, with TRBD2 identical over 9 bases. This CDR3 contains 15 residues. With V trimmed by 7 bases and J by 4 bases, 8 bases remained unmatched. Germline V gene lookup returns CDR1 MNHEY and CDR2 SMNVEV (reference sequence). The CDR3 bases are TGTGCCAGCATCCAAGCGGCGGGAGGGTACAATGAGCAGTTCTTC. It translates to CASIQAAGGYNEQFF.

The chain joins TRBV11-3 to TRBJ1-2; D perhaps matches TRBD1 (5 bases). Germline values: CDR1 SGHNT, CDR2 YENEEA. The CDR3 consists of 15 residues. With 0 bases removed from V and 2 bases from J, the gap between germline ends came to 10 bases. CDR3 nucleotides: TGTGCCAGCAGCTTAGACCAGGGAAGGAACTATGGCTACACCTTC. Translated: CASSLDQGRNYGYTF. Supplemented by reference TRBV11-3 and TRBJ1-2, the full variable domain reads EAGVVQSPRYKIIEKKQPVAFWCNPISGHNTLYWYLQNLGQGPELLIRYENEEAVDDSQLPKDRFSAERLKGVDSTLKIQPAELGDSAVYLCASSLDQGRNYGYTFGSGTRLTVV.

The V gene is TRBV28, the J gene TRBJ2-1, with D perhaps matching TRBD1 (6 bases). The V end was cut by 3 bases, the J end by 8 bases, with 23 bases between. This CDR3 comprises 17 residues. In germline, CDR1 is MDHEN, CDR2 SYDVKM. This chain's CDR3 is CASSFQKGTPLSDEQFF. CDR3 coding DNA: TGTGCCAGCAGTTTCCAGAAAGGGACACCCTTAAGCGATGAGCAGTTCTTC.

This chain links TRBV29-1 with TRBJ2-7, with a tentative D call TRBD2 (6 bases). V lost 1 base and J 5 bases, leaving 21 bases between the germline ends. The CDR3 is 16 amino acids. Germline CDR1 is SQVTM and CDR2 is ANQGSEA. CDR3 in DNA: TGCAGCGTTGAAGGAGGAAGTGCGGGACCGCCTAACGAGCAGTACTTC. It is translated as CSVEGGSAGPPNEQYF.

V is TRBV27 and J is TRBJ2-7; TRBD1 matches at 7 bases. Germline-derived CDR1 and CDR2 are MNHEY and SMNVEV (reference sequence). V trimming: 2 bases; J trimming: 5 bases; junction bases outside the gene matches: 12. CDR3 length: 16 amino acids. CDR3 DNA sequence: TGTGCCAGCAGTTTAGACAGGGCCCGAGCCTTGGACGAGCAGTACTTC. Its translation is CASSLDRARALDEQYF.

This clone shows up as medium-sized by frequency. This sequence joins TRBV6-1 and TRBJ1-2; no definite D call. Trimming shortened V by 3 bases and J by 9 bases, and 5 bases separated the two germline ends. Germline V CDR1 and CDR2: MNHNS, SASEGT. CDR3 length: 10 residues. Here the CDR3 reads CASSDLSYTF. The CDR3 DNA reads TGTGCCAGCAGTGACCTAAGCTACACCTTC.